The clone carrying this T cell receptor beta chain appeared many times. Antigen unknown. The entry originates in a study of T cells in Graves' hyperthyroidism and ophthalmopathy. From RNA transcripts, TCR beta CDR3 regions were amplified. An initial round of RT-PCR targeting the TCR CDR3 relied on the HTBI primer set. TCRdb fed the multiplex PCR reads into MiXCR, producing one record per CDR3 protein. The repertoire holds about half a million distinct CDR3 sequences, roughly 20% seen once, with less than 30% in the top ten. Study-level results: Expanded thyroid clonotypes (above 0.001) were mostly also found in blood.

This sequence originates from a man in his late teens or twenties with Graves' hyperthyroidism. Material: blood.

The CDR3 DNA sequence: TGTGCCAGCAGTTTCAAAGCCGAGCAGTACTTC. As protein: CASSFKAEQYF. The chain combines TRBV28 with TRBJ2-7, with D unresolved. The germline V gene has CDR1 MDHEN and CDR2 SYDVKM. V was cut by 3 bases and J by 6 bases, with 6 bases left in between. CDR3 length: 11 residues.